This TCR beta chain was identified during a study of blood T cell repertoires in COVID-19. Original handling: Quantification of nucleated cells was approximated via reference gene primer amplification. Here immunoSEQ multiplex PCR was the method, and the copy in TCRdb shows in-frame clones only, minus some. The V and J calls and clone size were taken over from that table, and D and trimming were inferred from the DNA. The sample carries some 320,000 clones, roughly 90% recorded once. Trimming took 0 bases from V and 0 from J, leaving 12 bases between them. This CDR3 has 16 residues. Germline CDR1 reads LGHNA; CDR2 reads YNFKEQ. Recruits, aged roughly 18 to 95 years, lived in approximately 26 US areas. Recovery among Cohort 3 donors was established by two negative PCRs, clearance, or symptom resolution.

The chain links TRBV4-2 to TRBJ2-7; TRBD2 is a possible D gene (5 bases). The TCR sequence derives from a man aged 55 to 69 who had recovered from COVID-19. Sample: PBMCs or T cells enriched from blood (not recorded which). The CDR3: CASSQDLGMPSYEQYF. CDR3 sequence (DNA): TGTGCCAGCAGCCAAGATCTCGGGATGCCCTCCTACGAGCAGTACTTC.